This passage covers 14 T cell receptor beta chains from one sample sequenced in a study of cytomegalovirus exposure and HLA in healthy donors. A multiplex PCR was run with 60 Vbeta primers and 13 Jbeta primers. TCRdb keeps only in-frame clones here, not all; method: immunoSEQ multiplex PCR. The sample holds 130,000 to 150,000 clones, 75% to 80% seen once. The source material was PBMCs. Source of these receptors: a man aged 35 to 55 in good health and CMV-seropositive.

This chain links TRBV4-3 with TRBJ2-1, with TRBD1 identical over 10 bases. V lost 5 bases, J lost 5 bases, and 6 bases stayed unmatched. CDR1 and CDR2 (germline): LGHNA, YSLEER. The CDR3 contains 15 residues. The CDR3 nucleotides read TGCGCCAGCAGCTTCAGACAGGGGGCAAACAATGAGCAGTTCTTC. Its protein is CASSFRQGANNEQFF.

This chain connects TRBV6-6 to TRBJ2-5; 7 nucleotides line up with TRBD1. V gave up 9 bases and J gave up 2 bases; unmatched junction bases: 6. CDR3 length equals 13 residues. Germline V gives CDR1 MNHNY, CDR2 SVGAGI (reference sequence). Here the CDR3 reads CASLGGSQETQYF. Here the CDR3 DNA reads TGTGCCAGTTTAGGGGGCTCTCAAGAGACCCAGTACTTC.

J is TRBJ1-5 and V is TRBV6-5; D is unclear. V shed 5 bases and J shed 4 bases, with 3 bases lying between them. The CDR3 has 11 amino acids. Germline V lookup: CDR1 MNHEY, CDR2 SVGAGI. The CDR3 DNA reads TGTGCCAGCAGTCAAAATCAGCCCCAGCATTTT. Its protein product is CASSQNQPQHF.

The chain recombines TRBV18 with TRBJ2-5; 9 bases map to TRBD1. This CDR3 has 16 amino acids. The germline gives CDR1 KGHSH, CDR2 LQKENI. V trimming: 3 bases; J trimming: 1 base; junction bases outside the gene matches: 6. As DNA, the CDR3 is TGTGCCAGCTCACCCGGGACAGGGCGTCGCCAAGAGACCCAGTACTTC. Translation gives CASSPGTGRRQETQYF.

This chain links TRBV28 with TRBJ2-3; 10 bases line up with TRBD1. CDR3 length: 18 residues. V lost 5 bases to trimming and J lost 0 bases; unmatched junction nucleotides: 11. CDR1 is MDHEN and CDR2 is SYDVKM in the germline V gene. The CDR3 reads CASSLTPTGGRSTDTQYF. CDR3 nucleotide sequence: TGTGCCAGCAGTCTAACCCCGACAGGGGGCAGGAGCACAGATACGCAGTATTTT.

The chain joins TRBV10-2 to TRBJ1-1, with TRBD1 matching 7 bases. Unmatched junction bases numbered 14, after V lost 5 bases and J lost 11 bases. CDR3 length: 14 residues. Germline CDR1 WSHSY, CDR2 SAAADI. CDR3 nucleotide sequence: TGCGCCAGCAGTCATCCAGGACAGGTAGTGGAGGCTTTCTTT. The encoded protein is CASSHPGQVVEAFF.

The rearrangement links TRBV9 to TRBJ2-3, with TRBD2 identical over 12 bases. This CDR3 has 16 residues. After removal of 0 bases from V and 1 base from J, the junction contained 0 bases not matched to a gene. Germline V gene sequence: CDR1 SGDLS, CDR2 YYNGEE. CDR3 region: CASSVGLAGGTDTQYF. The CDR3, as DNA: TGTGCCAGCAGCGTAGGACTAGCGGGGGGCACAGATACGCAGTATTTT. Drawing the rest from reference TRBV9 and TRBJ2-3, the complete variable domain is DSGVTQTPKHLITATGQRVTLRCSPRSGDLSVYWYQQSLDQGLQFLIQYYNGEERAKGNILERFSAQQFPDLHSELNLSSLELGDSALYFCASSVGLAGGTDTQYFGPGTRLTVL.

The chain uses TRBV5-1 and TRBJ1-1; D call uncertain. The V and J ends lost 0 bases and 2 bases respectively, with 14 bases between them. CDR3 size: 16 residues. Looked up from germline, CDR1 is SGHRS and CDR2 is YFSETQ. The CDR3 bases are TGCGCCAGCAGCTTGGTCGGAGGGAGGGAAAACACTGAAGCTTTCTTT. It yields the protein CASSLVGGRENTEAFF.

The rearrangement uses TRBV28 and TRBJ2-7; unclear D gene. The CDR3 loop spans 13 amino acids. Germline V gene sequence: CDR1 MDHEN, CDR2 SYDVKM. The CDR3 loop reads CAKGSGEAYEQYF. The CDR3 coding sequence is TGTGCGAAAGGTAGTGGAGAAGCCTACGAGCAGTACTTC.

The genes are TRBV7-8 and TRBJ1-2, with 7 bases aligning to TRBD1. Looked up from germline, CDR1 is SGHVS and CDR2 is FQNEAQ. Trimming at V came to 4 bases and at J to 7 bases, leaving 9 bases not matched to a gene. There are 14 residues in the CDR3. The DNA for the CDR3 is TGTGCCAGCAGCTCGATCGACAGGGATACTGGCTACACCTTC. Its protein is CASSSIDRDTGYTF.

The gene calls are TRBV5-1 and TRBJ2-3; D uncertain. The germline V and J ends were trimmed by 4 bases and 4 bases, with 13 bases remaining between them. The germline CDR1 and CDR2 sequences are SGHRS and YFSETQ. CDR3 size: 14 residues. The CDR3 coding sequence is TGCGCCAGCAGCCCAGGTTTCGACGCAGATACGCAGTATTTT. It encodes CASSPGFDADTQYF.

J is TRBJ2-1 and V is TRBV18, with TRBD1 as a possible D gene (7 bases). The germline V gene has CDR1 KGHSH and CDR2 LQKENI. The CDR3 spans 14 residues. Trimming removed 0 bases from V and 10 bases from J, with 13 bases in between. Here the CDR3 reads CASSPPQGGWEQFF. In DNA, the CDR3 is TGTGCCAGCTCACCACCTCAGGGGGGCTGGGAGCAGTTCTTC.

The chain joins TRBV20-1 to TRBJ1-4; D uncertain. V was clipped by 4 bases and J by 4 bases, with 4 bases between them. There are 11 residues in the CDR3. Germline V CDR1 and CDR2: DFQATT, SNEGSKA (reference sequence). The chain's CDR3 is CSATYNEKLFF. The CDR3 DNA reads TGCAGTGCTACCTATAATGAAAAACTGTTTTTT.

In regard to this clone: Other DNA sequences within the sample encode an identical CDR3. The chain recombines TRBV30 with TRBJ2-5; TRBD1 matches 7 bases. Germline V gives CDR1 GTSNPN, CDR2 SVGIG (reference sequence). The CDR3 loop spans 14 amino acids. V lost 4 bases to trimming and J lost 2 bases; unmatched junction nucleotides: 7. The CDR3 protein is CAWIKQGSQETQYF. The CDR3 bases are TGTGCCTGGATTAAACAGGGGTCGCAAGAGACCCAGTACTTC.